This T cell receptor (beta chain) was retrieved from a study of blood T cell repertoires in COVID-19. Overall study context: Sources were T cells, B-cell-depleted T cells, or PBMCs; the material itself was cDNA or gDNA.

The CDR3 spans 16 residues. Germline V gene lookup returns CDR1 MNHNY and CDR2 SVGAGI (reference sequence). Unmatched junction bases numbered 9, after V lost 5 bases and J lost 1 base. Some clones are missing from TCRdb's copy, which holds only in-frame ones; the method was immunoSEQ multiplex PCR. The sample has 190,000 or so clones, approximately 87% seen once. Sequenced input: peripheral blood. This chain joins TRBV6-6 and TRBJ2-3, with TRBD2 matching over 7 bases. The source of this sequence is a woman between 18 and 30 years old who had recovered from COVID-19. CDR3 DNA sequence: TGTGCCAGCAGTCAAGGCCAGCGGGACGGCACAGATACGCAGTATTTT. This sequence encodes CASSQGQRDGTDTQYF.